What follows are 18 T cell receptor beta chains derived from one specimen sequenced in a study of blood T cells in healthy people across ages. Primed by a sample-barcoded 5' primer and a J-beta primer mix, a second PCR proceeded for 7 to 11 cycles. Each CDR3 protein gets one entry after TCRdb re-called the 5' RACE reads with MiXCR. The sample lists about 1.1 million distinct CDR3 sequences, roughly two fifths seen once, with 13% in the top ten. Source material: blood. These receptors all stem from a man younger than 30 in good health.

This clonotype was recorded a few times. This chain links TRBV9 with TRBJ2-1; 8 nucleotides line up with TRBD2. The V gene's germline CDR1 is SGDLS and CDR2 YYNGEE. The CDR3 length is 15 residues. Unmatched junction bases numbered 10, after V lost 7 bases and J lost 4 bases. The CDR3, as DNA: TGTGCCAGCTCGGGTTCGGGACTAGTATACAATGAGCAGTTCTTC. The encoded protein is CASSGSGLVYNEQFF.

J is TRBJ2-1 and V is TRBV5-1; 9 bases map to TRBD2. Looked up from germline, CDR1 is SGHRS and CDR2 is YFSETQ. The CDR3 spans 17 residues. V trimming: 1 base; J trimming: 7 bases; junction bases outside the gene matches: 12. The CDR3 reads CASSLFSSGAPGNEQFF. The CDR3 DNA reads TGCGCCAGCAGCTTGTTTTCTAGCGGGGCCCCGGGGAATGAGCAGTTCTTC.

The chain carries TRBV6-5 and TRBJ1-1; tentative D call: TRBD1 (5 bases). CDR1 MNHEY and CDR2 SVGAGI come from the germline V gene. The CDR3 has 14 amino acids. The V end lost 5 bases, the J end lost 6 bases, and 16 bases lay between the germline ends. Written as DNA, the CDR3 is TGTGCCAGCAGTGACGGGGCCCCGGGCTCTGAAGCTTTCTTT. Protein: CASSDGAPGSEAFF.

J is TRBJ2-7 and V is TRBV5-1; no clear D gene. V was pared by 9 bases and J by 0 bases, with 16 bases between. The CDR3 loop spans 14 amino acids. The germline CDR1 and CDR2 sequences are SGHRS and YFSETQ. CDR3 loop: CANSKEDYSYEQYF. The DNA for the CDR3 is TGCGCCAACAGTAAAGAAGATTACTCCTACGAGCAGTACTTC.

As regards this clonotype: A much larger clone is a single base away; this may be a read error. The rearrangement uses TRBV20-1 and TRBJ2-7; D is unclear. The germline V and J ends were trimmed by 0 bases and 7 bases, with 10 bases remaining between them. This CDR3 contains 12 residues. CDR1 and CDR2 (germline): DFQATT, SNEGSKA (reference sequence). CDR3 sequence: CSARDRRAEQYF. The DNA of the CDR3 is TGCAGTGCTAGAGATCGGAGAGCGGAGCAGTACTTC.

The chain uses TRBV2 and TRBJ2-5; D call uncertain. V was shortened by 3 bases and J by 4 bases, with 15 bases between the two germline ends. Germline lookup yields CDR1 SNHLY and CDR2 FYNNEI. The CDR3 sequence is 15 residues long. This CDR3 reads CASSDGLGFAETQYF. The CDR3, as DNA: TGTGCCAGCAGTGACGGGTTAGGGTTCGCAGAGACCCAGTACTTC.

This rearrangement joins TRBV7-9 to TRBJ1-1, with D possibly TRBD1 on 6 matching bases. Germline CDR1 is SEHNR and CDR2 is FQNEAQ (reference sequence). Trimming cost V 2 bases and J 5 bases, with 15 bases left between them. The CDR3 runs to 15 residues. CDR3 region: CASSLRGGVGTEAFF. CDR3 sequence (DNA): TGTGCCAGCAGCTTAAGAGGGGGGGTGGGGACTGAAGCTTTCTTT.

On this clonotype: A much larger clone differs from this one at a single base, so this may be a read error. The rearrangement joins TRBV29-1 to TRBJ2-3; 9 bases map to TRBD2. Germline-derived CDR1 and CDR2 are SQVTM and ANQGSEA. The V gene end was trimmed by 3 bases and the J gene end by 0 bases; junction bases not matched to a gene: 7. The CDR3 length is 16 residues. The CDR3 spells CSVEPSGNTSTDTQYF. The DNA for the CDR3 is TGCAGCGTTGAGCCTAGCGGGAACACTAGCACAGATACGCAGTATTTT.

This chain uses TRBV9 with TRBJ1-1; 8 bases line up with TRBD1. After removal of 4 bases from V and 0 bases from J, the junction contained 5 bases not matched to a gene. CDR1 SGDLS and CDR2 YYNGEE come from the germline V gene. The CDR3 spans 15 residues. The CDR3 spells CASSPTTGVNTEAFF. For the CDR3, the DNA is TGTGCCAGCAGCCCTACGACAGGGGTGAACACTGAAGCTTTCTTT.

This clonotype has just one count. This sequence may be a read error, since a much larger clone differs from it by one base. The gene calls are TRBV5-1 and TRBJ2-3, with 11 bases lining up with TRBD2. The germline V gene encodes CDR1 SGHRS and CDR2 YFSETQ. The CDR3 consists of 16 residues. DNA of the CDR3: TGCGCCAGCAGCCCTAGCGGGGGGACAGGCACAGATGCGCAGTATTTT. The encoded protein is CASSPSGGTGTDAQYF. Drawing the rest from reference TRBV5-1 and TRBJ2-3, the complete variable domain is KAGVTQTPRYLIKTRGQQVTLSCSPISGHRSVSWYQQTPGQGLQFLFEYFSETQRNKGNFPGRFSGRQFSNSRSEMNVSTLELGDSALYLCASSPSGGTGTDAQYFGPGTRLTVL.

The chain uses TRBV12-3 or TRBV12-4 and TRBJ2-5, with TRBD2 matching over 11 bases. The CDR3 covers 15 residues. Trimming at V came to 5 bases and at J to 9 bases, leaving 11 bases not matched to a gene. The CDR3 DNA follows: TGTGCCAGCAGTATCTCTAGCGGGGGGCCGGGGTCCCAGTACTTC. The encoded protein is CASSISSGGPGSQYF.

The genes are TRBV12-3 or TRBV12-4 and TRBJ1-5, with D unresolved. V shed 5 bases and J shed 2 bases, with 7 bases lying between them. This CDR3 comprises 13 residues. As DNA, the CDR3 is TGTGCCAGCAGTCCGAGCCGCAATCAGCCCCAGCATTTT. Translated: CASSPSRNQPQHF.

Points on this clonotype: Being one base from a much bigger clone, this may be a read error. This sequence joins TRBV12-3 or TRBV12-4 and TRBJ2-5, with 8 positions matching TRBD2. The CDR3 is 17 amino acids. The CDR3 DNA follows: TGTGCCAGCAGTTTGGAAATAGCGGGGTCTTACCAAGGGACCCAGTACTTC. Translating it yields CASSLEIAGSYQGTQYF.

The chain combines TRBV20-1 with TRBJ2-4, with TRBD1 as a possible D gene (5 bases). V was trimmed by 1 base and J by 0 bases, leaving 7 bases between them. From germline, CDR1 is DFQATT and CDR2 SNEGSKA (reference sequence). The CDR3 is made up of 14 amino acids. The CDR3 DNA reads TGCAGTGCTAGAGTGGGGCAAGCCAAAAACATTCAGTACTTC. Translation: CSARVGQAKNIQYF.

This sequence joins TRBV25-1 and TRBJ2-2; tentative D call: TRBD2 (5 bases). CDR1 MGHDK and CDR2 SYGVNS come from the germline V gene. The CDR3 is 16 amino acids. With 5 bases removed from V and 4 bases from J, the gap between germline ends came to 17 bases. Here the CDR3 reads CASSTLRELGTGELFF. The CDR3 DNA sequence: TGTGCCAGCAGTACACTCCGGGAACTCGGCACCGGGGAGCTGTTTTTT.

The chain combines TRBV20-1 with TRBJ2-5, with D unresolved. The last part of the DNA fits TRBJ2-7 better; the J call may be wrong. Germline CDR1 is DFQATT and CDR2 is SNEGSKA (reference sequence). The CDR3 extends over 14 amino acids. The CDR3 loop is CSARETGGSYEQYF. CDR3 DNA: TGCAGTGCTAGAGAAACCGGCGGATCCTACGAGCAGTACTTC.

The V and J genes are TRBV10-3 and TRBJ2-3; D gene unclear. The V end was cut by 2 bases, the J end by 1 base, with 10 bases between. The CDR3 loop spans 15 amino acids. Looked up from germline, CDR1 is ENHRY and CDR2 is SYGVKD. The CDR3 DNA follows: TGTGCCATCAGTGAGATAGCAGGAGGCACAGATACGCAGTATTTT. This codes for CAISEIAGGTDTQYF.

There are a few counts of this clonotype. This chain connects TRBV7-2 to TRBJ2-1; unclear D gene. The CDR3 totals 15 residues. CDR1 is SGHTA, CDR2 FQGNSA, per germline. V was clipped by 1 base and J by 5 bases, with 12 bases between them. The CDR3 coding sequence is TGTGCCAGCAGCTTAGACGGACGCTCTGACAATGAGCAGTTCTTC. This codes for CASSLDGRSDNEQFF.